This record covers a single T cell receptor beta chain. Antigen unknown. The data derive from a study of human thymus T cells. Study-level results: Seemingly biased V and J gene usage marked thymic and blood repertoires. Related research described strongly overlapping thymic repertoires in unrelated people.

It was from resections taken during corrective heart surgery that the thymus tissue came. Infants, healthy and Finnish, who were having corrective surgery for congenital heart defects served as donors. With 4 bases removed from V and 3 bases from J, the gap between germline ends came to 22 bases. CDR3 length: 17 amino acids. CDR1 and CDR2 from the germline V gene are SEHNR and FQNEAQ (reference sequence). Data came from immunoSEQ multiplex PCR; TCRdb stores just in-frame clones and leaves some out. The table shows about 78,000 clones, with approximately 96% occurring only once. Specimen: thymus tissue. The chain combines TRBV7-9 with TRBJ2-7, with D hard to call. This sequence was found in a boy in the first two years of life with a congenital heart defect but otherwise immunologically healthy. This CDR3 is CASSYNTDRHQSYEQYF. DNA for the CDR3: TGTGCCAGCAGCTATAACACGGACCGCCATCAAAGCTACGAGCAGTACTTC. The variable domain in full, with the rest retrieved from reference TRBV7-9 and TRBJ2-7, is DTGVSQNPRHKITKRGQNVTFRCDPISEHNRLYWYRQTLGQGPEFLTYFQNEAQLEKSRLLSDRFSAERPKGSFSTLEIQRTEQGDSAMYLCASSYNTDRHQSYEQYFGPGTRLTVT.